This TCR beta chain was documented in a study of OX40 agonist ivuxolimab in advanced cancers. Findings and limits, study-wide: Undetermined was the antigen specificity of the expanded peripheral T cells. Averaged across samples, CD8+ T cells carried more expanded clones than CD4+ did.

Repertoires were generated with immunoSEQ multiplex PCR, while TCRdb's copy carries only in-frame clones and drops some. The repertoire holds about 68,000 clones, with about 82% as singletons. The CDR3 sequence is 14 residues long. CDR1 is SNHLY and CDR2 is FYNNEI in the germline V gene. Trimming took off 5 bases at V and 5 bases at J, with 14 bases between the two ends. As for this clone: Its antigen is not identified.

V is TRBV2 and J is TRBJ2-3; D could derive from TRBD1 or TRBD2 (5 bases each). The sample here was CD4+ or CD8+ T cells sorted from blood, taken in a trial of the OX40 agonist ivuxolimab. This receptor was identified in an adult with an advanced solid tumor such as melanoma, head and neck, liver or kidney cancer. In DNA, the CDR3 is TGTGCCAGCAGTCCGGGACCTATGGGAGATACGCAGTATTTT. This gives the protein CASSPGPMGDTQYF.